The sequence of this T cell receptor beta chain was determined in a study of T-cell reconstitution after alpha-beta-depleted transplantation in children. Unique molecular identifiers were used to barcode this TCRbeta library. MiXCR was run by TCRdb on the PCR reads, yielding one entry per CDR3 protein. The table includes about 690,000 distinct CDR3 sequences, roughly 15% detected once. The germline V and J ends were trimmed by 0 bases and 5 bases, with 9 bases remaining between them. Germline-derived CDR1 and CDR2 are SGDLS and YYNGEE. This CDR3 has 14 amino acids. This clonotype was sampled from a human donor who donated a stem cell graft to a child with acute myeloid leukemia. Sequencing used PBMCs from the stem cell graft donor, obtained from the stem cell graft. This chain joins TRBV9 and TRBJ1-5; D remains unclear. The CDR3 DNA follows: TGTGCCAGCAGCGTAGGCAGCGACCATCAGCCCCAGCATTTT. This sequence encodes CASSVGSDHQPQHF.